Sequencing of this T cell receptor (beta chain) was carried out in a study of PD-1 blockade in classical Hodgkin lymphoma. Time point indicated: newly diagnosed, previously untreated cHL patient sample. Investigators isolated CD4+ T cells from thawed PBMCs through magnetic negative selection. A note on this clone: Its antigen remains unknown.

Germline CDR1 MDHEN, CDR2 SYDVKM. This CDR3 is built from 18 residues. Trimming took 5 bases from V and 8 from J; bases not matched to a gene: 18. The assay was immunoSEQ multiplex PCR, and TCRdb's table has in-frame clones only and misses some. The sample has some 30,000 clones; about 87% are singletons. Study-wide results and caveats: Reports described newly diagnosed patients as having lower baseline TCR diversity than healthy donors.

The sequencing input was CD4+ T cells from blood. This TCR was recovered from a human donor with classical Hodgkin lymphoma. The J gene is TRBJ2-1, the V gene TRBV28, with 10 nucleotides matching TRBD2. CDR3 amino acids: CASSTPTGRLAGGHEQFF. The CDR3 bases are TGTGCCAGCAGTACACCTACAGGGCGACTAGCGGGTGGGCATGAGCAGTTCTTC.